What follows are 15 T cell receptor beta chains derived from one specimen sequenced in a study of response to subunit inactivated influenza vaccine. TCRdb ran MiXCR on the RT-PCR reads and lists one entry per CDR3 protein. The sample includes about 650,000 distinct CDR3 sequences, roughly 14% seen only once; the top ten take roughly 11%. The sample consisted of PBMCs from blood, taken roughly 12 days after vaccination. These receptors were taken from a man in his forties or fifties who received an inactivated influenza vaccine.

The V and J genes are TRBV20-1 and TRBJ2-1; D may be TRBD1 (5 bases). CDR1 DFQATT and CDR2 SNEGSKA come from the germline V gene (reference sequence). V dropped 5 bases and J dropped 0 bases, with 11 bases sitting between them. The CDR3 has 14 amino acids. CDR3 bases: TGCAGTGCTGGACAACCAAGCTCCTACAATGAGCAGTTCTTC. It yields the protein CSAGQPSSYNEQFF.

The chain uses TRBV6-1 and TRBJ2-7, with D possibly being TRBD1 (7 bases). The V end lost 5 bases, the J end lost 2 bases, and 13 bases lay between the germline ends. The germline gives CDR1 MNHNS, CDR2 SASEGT. This CDR3 region has 14 residues. This CDR3 reads CASSPQGGTYEQYF. CDR3 sequence (DNA): TGTGCCAGCAGTCCCCAGGGGGGAACCTACGAGCAGTACTTC.

This clonotype was picked up a small number of times. The chain is built from TRBV4-2 and TRBJ2-6; unclear D gene. Germline CDR1 reads LGHNA; CDR2 reads YNFKEQ. The germline V and J ends were trimmed by 1 base and 2 bases, with 6 bases remaining between them. The CDR3 runs 15 residues. Here the CDR3 reads CASSQAETGANVLTF. In nucleotides, the CDR3 is TGTGCCAGCAGCCAAGCAGAGACTGGGGCCAACGTCCTGACTTTC.

This clonotype was seen ten or more times. CDR3 residues: CATGQGSIQYF. In nucleotides, the CDR3 is TGTGCCACCGGTCAGGGGTCCATTCAGTACTTC. V and J are TRBV24-1 and TRBJ2-4; possible D gene TRBD1, 6 bases. V lost 9 bases to trimming and J lost 9 bases, with 11 bases between them. Germline values: CDR1 KGHDR, CDR2 SFDVKD. This CDR3 contains 11 residues.

The chain carries TRBV7-6 and TRBJ2-1; 10 bases line up with TRBD2. Germline V CDR1 and CDR2: SGHVS, FNYEAQ. CDR3 length equals 17 residues. J gave up 8 bases and V 2 bases, and 12 bases lay outside the gene matches. The DNA for the CDR3 is TGTGCCAGCAGCTTATACGCTAGCGGGAGTAAGTCGGATGAGCAGTTCTTC. Protein sequence: CASSLYASGSKSDEQFF.

This clonotype came up a few times. The chain employs TRBV9 and TRBJ2-7, with 7 bases aligning to TRBD1. This CDR3 has 14 residues. Unmatched junction bases numbered 5, after V lost 0 bases and J lost 5 bases. The germline CDR1 and CDR2 sequences are SGDLS and YYNGEE. The CDR3 DNA reads TGTGCCAGCAGCGTAGAGGGGGCGTCCCACGAGCAGTACTTC. Translated: CASSVEGASHEQYF.

This clonotype was picked up many times. This sequence may be a read error, since a much larger clone differs from it by one base. The chain recombines TRBV12-3 or TRBV12-4 with TRBJ1-2, with 7 nucleotides matching TRBD1. The CDR3 length is 13 residues. Trimming removed 5 bases from V and 4 bases from J; junction bases left unmatched: 4. The CDR3 nucleotides are TGTGCCAGCAGTCCACAGGGGACCTATGGCTACACCTTC. Its protein is CASSPQGTYGYTF.

The rearrangement joins TRBV10-3 to TRBJ2-3; D is possibly TRBD1 (5 bases). Germline CDR1 reads ENHRY; CDR2 reads SYGVKD. Trimming took off 6 bases at V and 5 bases at J, with 12 bases between the two ends. The CDR3 loop spans 13 amino acids. CDR3 bases: TGTGCCATCAGCGAAGACCAGGGAGATACGCAGTATTTT. Translated: CAISEDQGDTQYF.

This clonotype appeared a few times. The chain uses TRBV7-3 and TRBJ2-5; TRBD1 matches at 8 bases. The CDR3 sequence is 13 residues long. The germline V gene has CDR1 SGHTA and CDR2 FQGTGA. Losses at the gene ends were 5 bases for V and 6 bases for J; bases not matched to a gene: 5. In DNA form, the CDR3 reads TGTGCCAGCAGCCCAGACAGGGGTCAGACCCAGTACTTC. Amino acids: CASSPDRGQTQYF.

There are many counts of this clonotype. The chain carries TRBV12-3 or TRBV12-4 and TRBJ1-5; D is unresolved. This CDR3 is built from 12 residues. Trimming removed 1 base at V and 6 bases at J, with 4 bases between. The DNA of the CDR3 is TGTGCCAGCAGTTTAGGGGGTCAGCCCCAGCATTTT. Protein sequence: CASSLGGQPQHF.

The rearrangement uses TRBV5-6 and TRBJ2-1; no firm D call. This CDR3 comprises 14 residues. Germline CDR1 is SGHDT and CDR2 is YYEEEE. The ends were cut back, 4 bases at V and 4 bases at J, with 12 bases in the middle. The DNA of the CDR3 is TGTGCCAGCAGCCGAGAGGACGGGTACAATGAGCAGTTCTTC. Translated, it gives CASSREDGYNEQFF.

This clonotype came up many times. The genes are TRBV6-2 or TRBV6-3 and TRBJ1-1, with TRBD1 matching over 9 bases. Trimming at V came to 4 bases and at J to 0 bases, leaving 6 bases not matched to a gene. From germline, CDR1 is MNHEY and CDR2 SVGEGT. CDR3 length: 16 residues. CDR3 nucleotide sequence: TGTGCCAGCAGTTGGAGGACAGGGGAGGTGAACACTGAAGCTTTCTTT. This translates into CASSWRTGEVNTEAFF.

This clonotype has a count of ten or more. This chain connects TRBV7-2 to TRBJ1-5; 9 bases line up with TRBD1. The CDR3 is made up of 14 amino acids. Germline CDR1 reads SGHTA; CDR2 reads FQGNSA. The J segment lost 7 bases and the V segment lost 7 bases, leaving 8 bases of the junction unmatched. In nucleotides, the CDR3 is TGTGCCAGCACCCGACAGGGGGAAGGACAGCCCCAGCATTTT. Translation gives CASTRQGEGQPQHF.

This chain joins TRBV12-3 or TRBV12-4 and TRBJ1-6, with D hard to call. This CDR3 has 13 amino acids. Trimming stripped 2 bases from V and 11 bases from J, with 10 bases between. CDR3 sequence: CASSLRPVPPLHF. The CDR3 DNA reads TGTGCCAGCAGTTTAAGGCCAGTCCCACCCCTCCACTTT.

This clonotype was observed a few times. The chain combines TRBV28 with TRBJ2-4; 10 bases are a match to TRBD2. There are 16 residues in the CDR3. The germline V gene encodes CDR1 MDHEN and CDR2 SYDVKM. Losses at the gene ends were 6 bases for V and 6 bases for J; bases not matched to a gene: 11. Here the CDR3 reads CASSPHQLAGLNIQYF. The CDR3 nucleotides are TGTGCCAGCAGCCCTCACCAACTAGCGGGGTTAAACATTCAGTACTTC.